The 27 T cell receptor beta chains listed next were all sequenced from one sample in a study of graft-versus-host responses after intestinal transplantation. The data were produced by immunoSEQ multiplex PCR, yet TCRdb's version contains in-frame clones alone and is incomplete. The data contain some 41,000 clones, around 90% of them singletons. The source was PBMCs, collected approximately 320 days after intestinal transplant. The receptors originated from a human patient who received an intestinal transplant, so some T cells may come from the graft donor.

This sequence joins TRBV6-5 and TRBJ2-2; 7 nucleotides agree with TRBD2. CDR3 length: 13 amino acids. Germline CDR1 reads MNHEY; CDR2 reads SVGAGI. The V and J ends lost 4 bases and 5 bases, in that order; junction bases with no gene match: 1. The CDR3, as DNA: TGTGCCAGCAGTTTAGCGGGTACCGGGGAGCTGTTTTTT. Encoded protein: CASSLAGTGELFF.

This clone appeared once. V is TRBV28 and J is TRBJ1-5; D ambiguous. CDR1 is MDHEN, CDR2 SYDVKM, per germline. CDR3 size: 12 residues. Trimming pared 10 bases from V and 2 bases from J, leaving 9 bases between. CDR3 nucleotide sequence: TGTGCCATCAATAGGGGCAATCAGCCCCAGCATTTT. Amino acids: CAINRGNQPQHF.

This chain connects TRBV5-1 to TRBJ1-5, with 9 bases lining up with TRBD1. Trimming removed 4 bases from V and 0 bases from J; junction bases left unmatched: 11. Per the germline V gene, CDR1 is SGHRS and CDR2 is YFSETQ. The CDR3 runs to 18 residues. The CDR3 spells CASSQPGQGQYSNQPQHF. The CDR3 DNA follows: TGCGCCAGCAGCCAACCGGGACAGGGCCAATATAGCAATCAGCCCCAGCATTTT.

The chain has TRBV5-6 and TRBJ2-7; TRBD2 matches at 13 bases. This CDR3 is built from 16 residues. Germline V CDR1 and CDR2: SGHDT, YYEEEE. With 1 base clipped from V and 7 bases from J, the junction kept 8 bases outside the gene matches. CDR3: CASSLTRLAGGTEQYF. The CDR3 region has the DNA TGTGCCAGCAGCTTGACCCGACTAGCGGGGGGAACGGAGCAGTACTTC.

This CDR3 reads CASSLGHRALANYGYTF. The CDR3 DNA sequence: TGTGCCAGCAGTCTGGGCCACCGGGCCTTAGCTAACTATGGCTACACCTTC. The chain is built from TRBV28 and TRBJ1-2; the D is unclear. This CDR3 has 17 residues. V was trimmed by 5 bases and J by 0 bases, leaving 19 bases between them. In germline, CDR1 is MDHEN, CDR2 SYDVKM.

This clone appeared a single time. The J gene is TRBJ1-3, the V gene TRBV9; no definite D call. CDR3 length: 13 residues. The ends were cut back, 4 bases at V and 3 bases at J, with 8 bases in the middle. Germline V gene lookup returns CDR1 SGDLS and CDR2 YYNGEE. The CDR3 region is CASSSGLGNTIYF. CDR3 sequence (DNA): TGTGCCAGCAGCTCGGGCCTTGGAAACACCATATATTTT.

The genes are TRBV6-1 and TRBJ1-5; possibly TRBD1 for D (5 bases). The CDR3 is made up of 17 amino acids. V was cut by 2 bases and J by 3 bases, with 17 bases left in between. Germline CDR1 MNHNS, CDR2 SASEGT. The CDR3, as DNA: TGTGCCAGCAGTGAATTCGGGGACCTGGCCTCCAATCAGCCCCAGCATTTT. Its protein product is CASSEFGDLASNQPQHF.

V and J are TRBV28 and TRBJ2-7, with 10 bases identical to TRBD2. V lost 3 bases and J lost 3; bases outside the gene matches: 2. CDR1 MDHEN and CDR2 SYDVKM come from the germline V gene. CDR3 length: 14 amino acids. The CDR3 DNA is TGTGCCAGCAGTTTCACTAGCGGGAACTACGAGCAGTACTTC. This translates into CASSFTSGNYEQYF.

The chain recombines TRBV7-9 with TRBJ1-2; 8 bases match TRBD1. Trimming at V came to 5 bases and at J to 8 bases, leaving 10 bases not matched to a gene. The CDR3 covers 14 residues. The germline gives CDR1 SEHNR, CDR2 FQNEAQ (reference sequence). The CDR3 region is CASSEARGRGGYTF. The CDR3 region has the DNA TGTGCCAGCAGCGAAGCCAGGGGGCGTGGGGGCTACACCTTC. Full variable domain (missing parts from reference TRBV7-9 and TRBJ1-2): DTGVSQNPRHKITKRGQNVTFRCDPISEHNRLYWYRQTLGQGPEFLTYFQNEAQLEKSRLLSDRFSAERPKGSFSTLEIQRTEQGDSAMYLCASSEARGRGGYTFGSGTRLTVV.

The chain is built from TRBV6-1 and TRBJ2-3, with no clear D. Germline V lookup: CDR1 MNHNS, CDR2 SASEGT. The CDR3 has 13 residues. The V end was cut by 6 bases, the J end by 6 bases, with 13 bases between. This CDR3 is CASRKTLRDTQYF. The CDR3 DNA follows: TGTGCCAGCAGGAAAACCTTGAGGGATACGCAGTATTTT.

The chain combines TRBV5-1 with TRBJ1-1; D is undetermined. Germline V lookup: CDR1 SGHRS, CDR2 YFSETQ. Trimming pared 4 bases from V and 1 base from J, leaving 14 bases between. The CDR3 has 15 residues. The CDR3 here is CASSHQGTTNTEAFF. The CDR3 DNA is TGCGCCAGCAGCCACCAAGGCACTACGAACACTGAAGCTTTCTTT.

The chain uses TRBV7-7 and TRBJ2-5, with TRBD2 as a possible D gene (6 bases). Germline CDR1 and CDR2: SSHAT and FNYEAQ (reference sequence). V was pared by 3 bases and J by 7 bases, with 15 bases between. This CDR3 region has 14 residues. In nucleotides, the CDR3 is TGTGCCAGCAGCTTGGATCTTTTGGGGGGGACCCAGTACTTC. Translation gives CASSLDLLGGTQYF.

The chain recombines TRBV5-1 with TRBJ1-5; no definite D call. V lost 4 bases and J 4 bases, leaving 15 bases between the germline ends. CDR3 length: 15 amino acids. The V gene's germline CDR1 is SGHRS and CDR2 YFSETQ. The CDR3 DNA follows: TGCGCCAGCAGCCCCTTCGGTGAGCGAAATCAGCCCCAGCATTTT. Its protein is CASSPFGERNQPQHF.

The chain employs TRBV6-1 and TRBJ2-3; 11 nucleotides align to TRBD2. The CDR3 consists of 15 residues. The germline V gene has CDR1 MNHNS and CDR2 SASEGT. J lost 2 bases, V lost 5 bases, and 3 bases had no gene match. DNA of the CDR3: TGTGCCAGCAGTACGACTAGCGGGGACACAGATACGCAGTATTTT. Its translation is CASSTTSGDTDTQYF.

V gene TRBV7-3 combines with J gene TRBJ1-1; D is uncertain. CDR3 length: 13 amino acids. Trimming pared 5 bases from V and 2 bases from J, leaving 9 bases between. The germline V gene has CDR1 SGHTA and CDR2 FQGTGA. CDR3 residues: CASSTRANTEAFF. The DNA for the CDR3 is TGTGCCAGCAGCACGCGTGCAAACACTGAAGCTTTCTTT.

This chain links TRBV5-6 with TRBJ2-2, with 9 bases that match TRBD2. CDR1 is SGHDT and CDR2 is YYEEEE in the germline V gene. This CDR3 has 18 residues. The junction had 12 bases not matched to a gene; V was cut back by 0 bases and J by 6 bases. CDR3 DNA: TGTGCCAGCAGCTTGGCTTTAGTAATAGCGGGAGTCCCCGGGGAGCTGTTTTTT. This codes for CASSLALVIAGVPGELFF.

Written as DNA, the CDR3 is TGTGCCAGCAGTTTGGGTGGTTCGCCCTACGAGCAGTACTTC. This encodes CASSLGGSPYEQYF. The rearrangement uses TRBV28 and TRBJ2-7; D call uncertain. Trimming removed 3 bases at V and 2 bases at J, with 11 bases between. From germline, CDR1 is MDHEN and CDR2 SYDVKM. This CDR3 spans 14 amino acids. Based on the CDR3 plus reference TRBV28 and TRBJ2-7, the full variable domain is DVKVTQSSRYLVKRTGEKVFLECVQDMDHENMFWYRQDPGLGLRLIYFSYDVKMKEKGDIPEGYSVSREKKERFSLILESASTNQTSMYLCASSLGGSPYEQYFGPGTRLTVT.

To note about this clone: The junction departs from germline at one end; a sequencing error may be responsible. The same CDR3 arises from other DNA sequences in this sample as well. The chain uses TRBV7-7 and TRBJ2-1, with no clear D. Germline V gene sequence: CDR1 SSHAT, CDR2 FNYEAQ (reference sequence). CDR3 size: 15 residues. The DNA for the CDR3 is TGTGCCAGCAGCCTAAGTCTCACTACCTACAACGAGCAGTTCTTC. Translated: CASSLSLTTYNEQFF.

The chain combines TRBV5-6 with TRBJ2-1; either TRBD1 or TRBD2 may fit D (5 bases each). Germline V gene lookup returns CDR1 SGHDT and CDR2 YYEEEE. The CDR3 is 15 amino acids. Trimming stripped 1 base from V and 4 bases from J, with 12 bases between. Here the CDR3 DNA reads TGTGCCAGCAGCTTGTTTGACGAGGGGTACAATGAGCAGTTCTTC. It yields the protein CASSLFDEGYNEQFF.

The chain is built from TRBV7-8 and TRBJ2-4; D may be TRBD2 (6 bases). Trimming took off 0 bases at V and 1 base at J, with 13 bases between the two ends. Germline CDR1 is SGHVS and CDR2 is FQNEAQ. CDR3 size: 17 residues. The CDR3 DNA reads TGTGCCAGCAGCTTAGCCGGCGGGAAGGATGCCAAAAACATTCAGTACTTC. It encodes CASSLAGGKDAKNIQYF.

The chain combines TRBV2 with TRBJ2-7; possible D gene TRBD2, 5 bases. Germline lookup yields CDR1 SNHLY and CDR2 FYNNEI. V was clipped by 0 bases and J by 2 bases, with 5 bases between them. The CDR3 is 13 amino acids. Here the CDR3 DNA reads TGTGCCAGCAGTGAAGCGAGGGCCTACGAGCAGTACTTC. It encodes CASSEARAYEQYF.

The chain carries TRBV18 and TRBJ2-2; 9 nucleotides agree with TRBD2. The CDR3 length is 17 residues. V gave up 0 bases and J gave up 1 base; unmatched junction bases: 3. Germline V gene lookup returns CDR1 KGHSH and CDR2 LQKENI. CDR3 sequence reads: CASSPPETSGNTGELFF. CDR3 sequence (DNA): TGTGCCAGCTCACCACCGGAGACTAGCGGGAACACCGGGGAGCTGTTTTTT.

V gene TRBV30 combines with J gene TRBJ1-1; D is unclear. V dropped 0 bases and J dropped 1 base, with 6 bases sitting between them. The length of the CDR3 is 13 residues. Germline V lookup: CDR1 GTSNPN, CDR2 SVGIG (reference sequence). CDR3 nucleotides: TGTGCCTGGAGTGTGGGAACGAACACTGAAGCTTTCTTT. Translating it yields CAWSVGTNTEAFF. The full variable domain, its missing parts supplied by reference TRBV30 and TRBJ1-1, is SQTIHQWPATLVQPVGSPLSLECTVEGTSNPNLYWYRQAAGRGLQLLFYSVGIGQISSEVPQNLSASRPQDRQFILSSKKLLLSDSGFYLCAWSVGTNTEAFFGQGTRLTVV.

CDR3 in amino acids: CSVGRDSNSPLHF. CDR3 DNA: TGCAGCGTTGGCCGGGACTCCAATTCACCCCTCCACTTT. V and J are TRBV29-1 and TRBJ1-6, with D possibly TRBD1 on 5 matching bases. The CDR3 length is 13 residues. The germline CDR1 and CDR2 sequences are SQVTM and ANQGSEA. The germline V and J ends were trimmed by 4 bases and 7 bases, with 11 bases remaining between them.

V is TRBV19 and J is TRBJ2-2, with 13 bases matching TRBD2. The CDR3 covers 17 residues. Trimming took 5 bases from V and 6 from J; bases not matched to a gene: 9. Germline CDR1 reads LNHDA; CDR2 reads SQIVND (reference sequence). CDR3 in DNA: TGTGCCAGTAGTCGCCGGACTAGCGGGGGATATTCCGGGGAGCTGTTTTTT. It encodes CASSRRTSGGYSGELFF.

In this sample, this clone turned up once. The chain recombines TRBV11-2 with TRBJ2-7; 9 bases are a match to TRBD2. V shed 1 base and J 2 bases; nucleotides not matched to a gene: 3. Germline CDR1 is SGHAT and CDR2 is FQNNGV. The CDR3 has 15 amino acids. The CDR3: CASSLAASGAYEQYF. The CDR3 region has the DNA TGTGCCAGCAGCTTAGCGGCTAGCGGGGCCTACGAGCAGTACTTC.

In this sample, this clone turned up once. The rearrangement joins TRBV4-1 to TRBJ2-7; TRBD2 might be the D (5 bases). The CDR3 is made up of 17 amino acids. Between the trimmed V and J ends, which lost 1 base and 0 bases, there was a span of 16 bases. Germline lookup yields CDR1 MGHRA and CDR2 YSYEKL. For the CDR3, the DNA is TGCGCCAGCAGCCAAGTCCCGCATACTAGTATCTCCTACGAGCAGTACTTC. This encodes CASSQVPHTSISYEQYF.